The 10 T cell receptor beta chains below all came from one sample that was sequenced in a study of blood T cell repertoires in COVID-19. Profiled with immunoSEQ multiplex PCR; TCRdb holds only in-frame clones, not every one. This sample carries some 180,000 clones, more than 65% of them seen once, and the ten largest clones take about 13%. The sequencing sample was made of peripheral blood. Receptors were obtained from a human donor in a cohort sampled during active COVID-19.

The chain has TRBV28 and TRBJ2-7; possible D gene TRBD2, 6 bases. The V end was cut by 6 bases, the J end by 0 bases, with 15 bases between. Looked up from germline, CDR1 is MDHEN and CDR2 is SYDVKM. The CDR3 has 15 amino acids. CDR3 nucleotides: TGTGCCAGCAGGGAGGGGATCGCGAGCTCCTACGAGCAGTACTTC. As protein: CASREGIASSYEQYF.

This sequence joins TRBV18 and TRBJ1-1; TRBD1 matches at 7 bases. The junction had 7 bases not matched to a gene; V was cut back by 3 bases and J by 3 bases. The CDR3 sequence is 15 residues long. CDR1 KGHSH and CDR2 LQKENI come from the germline V gene. The CDR3 loop reads CASSPATGSYTEAFF. As DNA, the CDR3 is TGTGCCAGCTCACCCGCGACAGGGTCGTACACTGAAGCTTTCTTT.

V gene TRBV7-2 combines with J gene TRBJ1-4, with D possibly matching TRBD1 (6 bases). This CDR3 has 14 amino acids. The germline gives CDR1 SGHTA, CDR2 FQGNSA. V dropped 3 bases and J dropped 4 bases, with 9 bases sitting between them. The CDR3 sequence: CASSFTGNNEKLFF. In nucleotides, the CDR3 is TGTGCCAGCAGCTTCACAGGGAATAATGAAAAACTGTTTTTT.

V and J are TRBV19 and TRBJ2-3, with a weak D call TRBD2 (6 bases). Germline CDR1 and CDR2: LNHDA and SQIVND (reference sequence). The germline V and J ends were trimmed by 3 bases and 6 bases, with 19 bases remaining between them. This CDR3 is built from 16 residues. In nucleotides, the CDR3 is TGTGCCAGTAGTATCTTTGGAGGGGACCCTAGGGATACGCAGTATTTT. As protein: CASSIFGGDPRDTQYF.

The chain joins TRBV28 to TRBJ2-7; possible D gene TRBD2, 5 bases. V was pared by 3 bases and J by 3 bases, with 9 bases between. CDR1 and CDR2 (germline): MDHEN, SYDVKM. This CDR3 is built from 13 residues. The CDR3 DNA reads TGTGCCAGCAGTTTGACCGGGGACTACGAGCAGTACTTC. Translating gives CASSLTGDYEQYF.

This clone appeared a single time. The gene calls are TRBV12-3 or TRBV12-4 and TRBJ2-2, with D perhaps TRBD2 (6 bases). Trimming removed 7 bases from V and 6 bases from J, with 9 bases in between. There are 12 residues in the CDR3. The CDR3 spells CASMGGAGELFF. CDR3 DNA: TGTGCCAGCATGGGGGGAGCCGGGGAGCTGTTTTTT.

The chain combines TRBV20-1 with TRBJ2-7; D is unresolved. There are 10 residues in the CDR3. Germline CDR1 DFQATT, CDR2 SNEGSKA (reference sequence). V shed 1 base and J shed 8 bases, with 6 bases lying between them. CDR3 sequence reads: CSARGAKQYF. The CDR3 DNA reads as TGCAGTGCTAGAGGAGCTAAGCAGTACTTC.

The V call is TRBV10-3, the J call TRBJ1-5; D uncertain. V was clipped by 2 bases and J by 7 bases, with 6 bases between them. Germline values: CDR1 ENHRY, CDR2 SYGVKD. The CDR3 totals 12 residues. Here the CDR3 reads CAISETNQPQHF. DNA of the CDR3: TGTGCCATCAGTGAGACAAACCAGCCCCAGCATTTT.

The chain joins TRBV28 to TRBJ2-7; 8 positions agree with TRBD2. The CDR3 is 14 amino acids. V was pared by 5 bases and J by 3 bases, with 6 bases of the junction left unmatched. The germline gives CDR1 MDHEN, CDR2 SYDVKM. CDR3: CASSRTSLLYEQYF. In DNA, the CDR3 is TGTGCCAGCAGTCGGACTAGCCTACTCTACGAGCAGTACTTC.

The rearrangement uses TRBV4-1 and TRBJ2-7; TRBD1 aligns across 8 bases. Trimming removed 2 bases from V and 3 bases from J; junction bases left unmatched: 15. The V gene's germline CDR1 is MGHRA and CDR2 YSYEKL. CDR3 size: 18 residues. CDR3 sequence reads: CASSQFQRGAGGIYEQYF. DNA of the CDR3: TGCGCCAGCAGCCAATTCCAACGTGGGGCAGGGGGCATCTACGAGCAGTACTTC.